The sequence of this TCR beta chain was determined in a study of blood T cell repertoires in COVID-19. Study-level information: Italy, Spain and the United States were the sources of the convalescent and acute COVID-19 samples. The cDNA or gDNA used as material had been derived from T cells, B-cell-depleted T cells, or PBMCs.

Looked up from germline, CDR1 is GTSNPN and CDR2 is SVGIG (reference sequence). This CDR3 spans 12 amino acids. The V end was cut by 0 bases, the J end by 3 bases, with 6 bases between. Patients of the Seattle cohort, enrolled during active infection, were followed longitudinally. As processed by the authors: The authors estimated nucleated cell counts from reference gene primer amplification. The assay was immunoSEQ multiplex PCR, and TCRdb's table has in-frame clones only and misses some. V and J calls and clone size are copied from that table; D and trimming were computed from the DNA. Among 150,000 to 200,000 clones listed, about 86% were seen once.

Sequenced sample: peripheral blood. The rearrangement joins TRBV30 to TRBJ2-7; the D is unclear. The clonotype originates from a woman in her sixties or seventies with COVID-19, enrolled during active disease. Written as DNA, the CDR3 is TGTGCCTGGAGTGTACAAGACTACGAGCAGTACTTC. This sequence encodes CAWSVQDYEQYF.